These 29 T cell receptor beta chains were all obtained from the same sample, sequenced in a study of cytomegalovirus exposure and HLA in healthy donors (dated by TCRdb to about 2017). The library was generated by the immunoSEQ multiplex PCR assay. Here the immuneACCESS table is served through TCRdb, limited to in-frame sequences with V and J called. Missing clones are a known gap in these copies; in checked studies unresolved V genes cover under half, and the rest lacks a known reason. Here the sample has about 160,000 clones; about 86% occur a single time. Approximately 2.2% of the sample belongs to the ten largest clones. The sequencing input was PBMCs. All receptors come from a woman under 30 in good health and CMV-seronegative.

This clone has a handful of counts. This sequence joins TRBV2 and TRBJ1-3; D possibly corresponds to TRBD1 (5 bases). The CDR3 totals 17 residues. Germline V gene data show CDR1 as SNHLY and CDR2 as FYNNEI. The V end was cut by 7 bases, the J end by 1 base, with 20 bases between. The CDR3, as DNA: TGTGCCAGCACGCGGGGCGGGGACGTGCGATCTGGAAACACCATATATTTT. This sequence encodes CASTRGGDVRSGNTIYF.

The genes are TRBV5-1 and TRBJ1-1, with TRBD1 as a possible D gene (5 bases). Germline CDR1 reads SGHRS; CDR2 reads YFSETQ. The CDR3 covers 14 residues. V lost 0 bases and J lost 4, with 10 bases in between. This CDR3 is CASSLGPGRTEAFF. As DNA, the CDR3 is TGCGCCAGCAGCTTGGGGCCAGGGCGCACTGAAGCTTTCTTT.

This clone was detected many times. The chain joins TRBV2 to TRBJ2-7; D may be TRBD2 (5 bases). The germline gives CDR1 SNHLY, CDR2 FYNNEI. The CDR3 is 10 amino acids. Trimming stripped 8 bases from V and 3 bases from J, with 5 bases between. The CDR3 DNA reads TGTGCCAGCCGGGGCTACGAGCAGTACTTC. This gives the protein CASRGYEQYF.

This chain connects TRBV9 to TRBJ1-4; 10 bases agree with TRBD1. Germline V CDR1 and CDR2: SGDLS, YYNGEE. J was trimmed by 8 bases and V by 2 bases; bases with no gene match: 9. This CDR3 comprises 16 residues. The CDR3 spells CASSVSSGQGNEKLFF. CDR3 nucleotides: TGTGCCAGCAGCGTGTCCTCGGGACAGGGGAACGAAAAACTGTTTTTT.

This chain uses TRBV6-1 with TRBJ2-1, with D perhaps TRBD2 (6 bases). Trimming removed 6 bases at V and 0 bases at J, with 9 bases between. The CDR3 has 14 amino acids. The V gene's germline CDR1 is MNHNS and CDR2 SASEGT. The CDR3: CASRDSGSYNEQFF. In nucleotides, the CDR3 is TGTGCCAGCAGAGATAGCGGCTCCTACAATGAGCAGTTCTTC.

The chain joins TRBV6-6 to TRBJ2-7; possibly TRBD1 for D (5 bases). The ends were cut back, 2 bases at V and 5 bases at J, with 16 bases in the middle. The CDR3 loop spans 15 amino acids. CDR1 and CDR2 from the germline V gene are MNHNY and SVGAGI (reference sequence). CDR3 loop: CASSYPQGNENEQYF. The CDR3 DNA reads as TGTGCCAGCAGTTACCCTCAGGGAAATGAAAACGAGCAGTACTTC.

This clone has a handful of counts. Within the sample, other DNA sequences also encode this same CDR3. The genes are TRBV6-5 and TRBJ1-5; TRBD1 agrees at 9 bases. Losses at the gene ends were 6 bases for V and 6 bases for J; bases not matched to a gene: 0. The germline CDR1 and CDR2 sequences are MNHEY and SVGAGI. The CDR3 is 12 amino acids. The chain's CDR3 is CASRTGGQPQHF. CDR3 nucleotides: TGTGCCAGCAGGACAGGGGGTCAGCCCCAGCATTTT.

V is TRBV19 and J is TRBJ2-5; possibly TRBD1 for D (7 bases). The CDR3 extends over 17 amino acids. The germline CDR1 and CDR2 sequences are LNHDA and SQIVND (reference sequence). V lost 6 bases, J lost 0 bases, and 20 bases lay in between. The CDR3 coding sequence is TGTGCCAGTAGAAGGGGATTGGAGGGACAGTACCAAGAGACCCAGTACTTC. Amino acids: CASRRGLEGQYQETQYF.

This chain uses TRBV18 with TRBJ2-7; 7 nucleotides agree with TRBD1. Trimming removed 3 bases from V and 10 bases from J; junction bases left unmatched: 15. The germline V gene encodes CDR1 KGHSH and CDR2 LQKENI. The CDR3 loop spans 15 amino acids. In DNA, the CDR3 is TGTGCCAGCTCACCGTCTGGAGGACAGGTGGGTGATCAGTACTTC. Protein product: CASSPSGGQVGDQYF.

This chain connects TRBV9 to TRBJ2-7; TRBD1 aligns across 9 bases. Trimming took 0 bases from V and 3 from J; bases not matched to a gene: 4. The germline V gene has CDR1 SGDLS and CDR2 YYNGEE. This CDR3 region has 15 residues. This CDR3 reads CASSVGGTGSYEQYF. DNA for the CDR3: TGTGCCAGCAGCGTAGGCGGGACAGGGAGCTACGAGCAGTACTTC. Drawing the rest from reference TRBV9 and TRBJ2-7, the complete variable domain is DSGVTQTPKHLITATGQRVTLRCSPRSGDLSVYWYQQSLDQGLQFLIQYYNGEERAKGNILERFSAQQFPDLHSELNLSSLELGDSALYFCASSVGGTGSYEQYFGPGTRLTVT.

The chain recombines TRBV9 with TRBJ1-2; no clear D. Trimming took 2 bases from V and 2 from J, leaving 4 bases between them. The CDR3 length is 12 residues. Germline CDR1 and CDR2: SGDLS and YYNGEE. This CDR3 is CASSVQNYGYTF. In nucleotides, the CDR3 is TGTGCCAGCAGCGTCCAAAACTATGGCTACACCTTC. The variable domain in full, with the rest retrieved from reference TRBV9 and TRBJ1-2, is DSGVTQTPKHLITATGQRVTLRCSPRSGDLSVYWYQQSLDQGLQFLIQYYNGEERAKGNILERFSAQQFPDLHSELNLSSLELGDSALYFCASSVQNYGYTFGSGTRLTVV.

This chain connects TRBV7-9 to TRBJ2-1, with 13 bases lining up with TRBD2. The J segment lost 0 bases and the V segment lost 5 bases, leaving 7 bases of the junction unmatched. The CDR3 extends over 18 amino acids. Germline V gives CDR1 SEHNR, CDR2 FQNEAQ (reference sequence). CDR3 in DNA: TGTGCCAGCAGCCGAGGACTAGCGGGAGCCATCTCCTACAATGAGCAGTTCTTC. It yields the protein CASSRGLAGAISYNEQFF.

This chain joins TRBV7-6 and TRBJ2-7, with TRBD1 as a possible D gene (5 bases). V lost 5 bases and J 4 bases, leaving 9 bases between the germline ends. CDR3 length equals 12 residues. Germline V gene data show CDR1 as SGHVS and CDR2 as FNYEAQ. The CDR3 bases are TGTGCCAGCAGCGGTGACAGATACGAGCAGTACTTC. Translated, it gives CASSGDRYEQYF.

V and J are TRBV11-2 and TRBJ1-2; D is perhaps TRBD1 (6 bases). The CDR3 length is 15 residues. Germline V lookup: CDR1 SGHAT, CDR2 FQNNGV. V gave up 8 bases and J gave up 4 bases, with 20 bases separating them. The CDR3, as DNA: TGTGCCAGCGGAGACGGACAGAAGCCTAGCTATGGCTACACCTTC. Translating gives CASGDGQKPSYGYTF.

The chain employs TRBV6-5 and TRBJ2-7, with D possibly TRBD1 on 7 matching bases. Trimming stripped 6 bases from V and 2 bases from J, with 14 bases between. Germline CDR1 MNHEY, CDR2 SVGAGI. This CDR3 region has 14 residues. CDR3 sequence: CASSPRDSTYEQYF. As DNA, the CDR3 is TGTGCCAGCAGCCCGCGGGACAGCACCTACGAGCAGTACTTC.

The rearrangement uses TRBV2 and TRBJ1-1; a weak D match, TRBD1 (5 bases). The CDR3 runs 14 residues. The germline V gene has CDR1 SNHLY and CDR2 FYNNEI. Trimming took off 5 bases at V and 1 base at J, with 11 bases between the two ends. The CDR3, as DNA: TGTGCCAGCAGTTTCCAGGGAGGGAACACTGAAGCTTTCTTT. It specifies CASSFQGGNTEAFF.

This clone was picked up one time. The chain combines TRBV5-1 with TRBJ2-7, with TRBD1 matching over 8 bases. Per germline, CDR1 SGHRS and CDR2 YFSETQ. V lost 1 base and J lost 1; bases outside the gene matches: 13. This CDR3 has 18 residues. Here the CDR3 reads CASSLWGTTGEKSYEQYF. The CDR3 nucleotides read TGCGCCAGCAGCTTGTGGGGTACGACAGGGGAAAAGTCCTACGAGCAGTACTTC.

The rearrangement links TRBV10-1 to TRBJ1-2; D might be TRBD1 (5 bases). Trimming pared 2 bases from V and 2 bases from J, leaving 6 bases between. Germline CDR1 reads WNHNN; CDR2 reads SYGVQD (reference sequence). There are 13 residues in the CDR3. CDR3 sequence (DNA): TGCGCCAGCAGTGAGAACAGGAACTATGGCTACACCTTC. As protein: CASSENRNYGYTF.

The J gene is TRBJ2-3, the V gene TRBV7-8; 7 bases align to TRBD1. Germline V gene lookup returns CDR1 SGHVS and CDR2 FQNEAQ. The CDR3 length is 15 residues. The junction had 5 bases not matched to a gene; V was cut back by 3 bases and J by 2 bases. In DNA form, the CDR3 reads TGTGCCAGCAGCTTGCGACAGGGAAACACAGATACGCAGTATTTT. Its protein product is CASSLRQGNTDTQYF.

The chain carries TRBV18 and TRBJ2-3; the match to TRBD1 covers 10 bases. From germline, CDR1 is KGHSH and CDR2 LQKENI. Trimming cost V 0 bases and J 3 bases; bases outside gene matches: 9. The CDR3 sequence is 18 residues long. Here the CDR3 DNA reads TGTGCCAGCTCACCACCTCGCTTTCAGGGACAGGGGACAGATACGCAGTATTTT. It yields the protein CASSPPRFQGQGTDTQYF.

This chain links TRBV6-5 with TRBJ1-1; no reliable D call. Looked up from germline, CDR1 is MNHEY and CDR2 is SVGAGI. CDR3 length equals 13 residues. V was shortened by 2 bases and J by 1 base, with 5 bases between the two germline ends. The DNA of the CDR3 is TGTGCCAGCAGTTACGCGGGGAACACTGAAGCTTTCTTT. This encodes CASSYAGNTEAFF.

The genes are TRBV9 and TRBJ2-6; 10 bases line up with TRBD1. Germline V gives CDR1 SGDLS, CDR2 YYNGEE. The CDR3 covers 21 residues. The V segment lost 4 bases and the J segment 0 bases; nucleotides outside the gene matches: 16. For the CDR3, the DNA is TGTGCCAGCAGCCCGACCTCCCCGACAGGGGGCATAGGCTCTGGGGCCAACGTCCTGACTTTC. As protein: CASSPTSPTGGIGSGANVLTF.

The V gene is TRBV6-5, the J gene TRBJ1-1, with a weak D call TRBD1 (6 bases). V lost 7 bases to trimming and J lost 1 base, with 13 bases between them. The CDR3 extends over 14 amino acids. CDR1 MNHEY and CDR2 SVGAGI come from the germline V gene. Written as DNA, the CDR3 is TGTGCCAGCAACTTACAGGGCGGGAACACTGAAGCTTTCTTT. This encodes CASNLQGGNTEAFF.

V and J are TRBV11-2 and TRBJ1-4, with D hard to call. V was shortened by 2 bases and J by 8 bases, with 12 bases between the two germline ends. Germline CDR1 and CDR2: SGHAT and FQNNGV. This CDR3 is built from 14 residues. The CDR3 nucleotides read TGTGCCAGCAGCTTAAGTACGGCAGGCGAAAAACTGTTTTTT. This encodes CASSLSTAGEKLFF.

The V call is TRBV4-1, the J call TRBJ2-7; TRBD2 might be the D (7 bases). Germline V gives CDR1 MGHRA, CDR2 YSYEKL. The CDR3 is 19 amino acids. V was shortened by 2 bases and J by 0 bases, with 23 bases between the two germline ends. The CDR3 sequence is CASSQPSGGRPTSSYEQYF. The CDR3 DNA sequence: TGCGCCAGCAGCCAACCCTCGGGGGGCAGGCCCACCTCCTCCTACGAGCAGTACTTC.

This rearrangement joins TRBV5-6 to TRBJ1-2, with 7 positions matching TRBD1. The CDR3 runs 19 residues. Losses at the gene ends were 4 bases for V and 4 bases for J; bases not matched to a gene: 22. From germline, CDR1 is SGHDT and CDR2 YYEEEE. The CDR3 spells CASSGVRDSFSEGLYGYTF. The CDR3 bases are TGTGCCAGCAGCGGCGTCCGGGACAGCTTCTCGGAGGGGCTCTATGGCTACACCTTC.

This rearrangement joins TRBV6-5 to TRBJ1-1; D is perhaps TRBD1 (6 bases). The CDR3 covers 12 residues. Germline loops: CDR1 MNHEY, CDR2 SVGAGI. Trimming cost V 7 bases and J 10 bases, with 16 bases left between them. The CDR3 here is CASKIAGEGAFF. The DNA of the CDR3 is TGTGCCAGCAAAATAGCAGGGGAGGGAGCTTTCTTT.

This rearrangement joins TRBV18 to TRBJ1-5; a possible D gene is TRBD1 (5 bases). The CDR3 extends over 19 amino acids. In germline, CDR1 is KGHSH, CDR2 LQKENI. V was pared by 2 bases and J by 3 bases, with 23 bases between. The CDR3 is CASSPSGGLELGINQPQHF. The CDR3 DNA is TGTGCCAGCTCACCATCGGGGGGGTTGGAATTAGGAATCAATCAGCCCCAGCATTTT.

The V gene is TRBV9, the J gene TRBJ1-3, with D unresolved. CDR1 SGDLS and CDR2 YYNGEE come from the germline V gene. Trimming cost V 0 bases and J 2 bases, with 12 bases left between them. The CDR3 runs 16 residues. The CDR3 sequence is CASSVGGGLTGNTIYF. Written as DNA, the CDR3 is TGTGCCAGCAGCGTAGGGGGAGGGCTAACTGGAAACACCATATATTTT.